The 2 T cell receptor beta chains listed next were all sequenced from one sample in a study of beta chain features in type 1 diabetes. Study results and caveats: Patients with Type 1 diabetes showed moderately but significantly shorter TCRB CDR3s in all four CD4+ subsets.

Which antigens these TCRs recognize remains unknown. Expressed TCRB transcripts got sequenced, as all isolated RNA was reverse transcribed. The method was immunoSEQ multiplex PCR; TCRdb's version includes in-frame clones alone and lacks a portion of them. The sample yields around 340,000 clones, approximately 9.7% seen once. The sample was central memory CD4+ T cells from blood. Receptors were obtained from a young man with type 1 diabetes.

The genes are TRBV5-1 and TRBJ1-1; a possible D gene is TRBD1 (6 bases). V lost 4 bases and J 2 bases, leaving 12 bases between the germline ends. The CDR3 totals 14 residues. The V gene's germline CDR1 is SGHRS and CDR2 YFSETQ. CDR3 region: CASSPQGANTEAFF. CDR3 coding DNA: TGCGCCAGCAGCCCACAGGGCGCAAACACTGAAGCTTTCTTT.

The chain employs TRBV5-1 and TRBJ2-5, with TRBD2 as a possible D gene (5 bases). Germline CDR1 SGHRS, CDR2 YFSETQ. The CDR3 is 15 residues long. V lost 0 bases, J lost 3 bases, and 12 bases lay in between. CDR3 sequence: CASSLAARAEETQYF. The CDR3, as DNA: TGCGCCAGCAGCTTGGCCGCGAGGGCAGAAGAGACCCAGTACTTC.